A single sample is the source of the 28 T cell receptor beta chains below, sequenced in a study of blood T cells in healthy people across ages. Combining a sample-barcoded 5' primer with a J-beta primer mix, a second PCR ran for roughly 7 to 12 cycles. MiXCR, applied by TCRdb to the 5' RACE reads, yields one record per CDR3 protein. The sample yields 750,000 to 950,000 distinct CDR3 sequences, around half seen once. The source material was blood. The receptors shown here come from a man of 80 years or more in good health.

Ten or more counts support this clonotype. The V gene is TRBV11-2, the J gene TRBJ2-7; D call uncertain. Germline V CDR1 and CDR2: SGHAT, FQNNGV. The length of the CDR3 is 11 residues. Trimming pared 5 bases from V and 4 bases from J, leaving 6 bases between. This CDR3 reads CASSPLYEQYF. For the CDR3, the DNA is TGTGCCAGCAGCCCCTTATACGAGCAGTACTTC.

The chain carries TRBV20-1 and TRBJ2-7, with TRBD2 identical over 13 bases. J gave up 3 bases and V 1 base, and 12 bases lay outside the gene matches. Germline loops: CDR1 DFQATT, CDR2 SNEGSKA (reference sequence). This CDR3 comprises 18 residues. CDR3: CSARGRSPGLAGFYEQYF. The CDR3 DNA follows: TGCAGTGCTAGAGGACGAAGCCCGGGACTAGCGGGATTCTACGAGCAGTACTTC.

J is TRBJ2-1 and V is TRBV20-1, with 11 bases lining up with TRBD2. V gave up 4 bases and J gave up 7 bases; unmatched junction bases: 6. The CDR3 spans 14 residues. Germline V CDR1 and CDR2: DFQATT, SNEGSKA (reference sequence). The CDR3 DNA reads as TGCAGTGCTAATAGCGGGGGGGGGTGGAATGAGCAGTTCTTC. This sequence encodes CSANSGGGWNEQFF.

The gene calls are TRBV18 and TRBJ2-5, with D unclear. The CDR3 has 13 amino acids. Trimming removed 4 bases from V and 4 bases from J, with 10 bases in between. Germline loops: CDR1 KGHSH, CDR2 LQKENI. The DNA for the CDR3 is TGTGCCAGCTCACGGGGTTCCTCAGAGACCCAGTACTTC. Protein product: CASSRGSSETQYF.

This clonotype was counted between two and nine times. V usage is TRBV5-1 and J usage is TRBJ1-2; TRBD1 might be the D (5 bases). The V end was cut by 4 bases, the J end by 2 bases, with 12 bases between. The CDR3 has 14 amino acids. CDR1 is SGHRS and CDR2 is YFSETQ in the germline V gene. In nucleotides, the CDR3 is TGCGCCAGCAGCGTGGGACTTGGGAACTATGGCTACACCTTC. It codes for CASSVGLGNYGYTF. The full variable domain, with the rest looked up from reference TRBV5-1 and TRBJ1-2, is KAGVTQTPRYLIKTRGQQVTLSCSPISGHRSVSWYQQTPGQGLQFLFEYFSETQRNKGNFPGRFSGRQFSNSRSEMNVSTLELGDSALYLCASSVGLGNYGYTFGSGTRLTVV.

This clonotype was observed at least ten times. The gene calls are TRBV6-5 and TRBJ2-7; 7 bases agree with TRBD2. CDR3 size: 13 residues. The germline CDR1 and CDR2 sequences are MNHEY and SVGAGI. V trimming: 2 bases; J trimming: 6 bases; junction bases outside the gene matches: 4. The CDR3 bases are TGTGCCAGCAGTTACGTGTCGGGAGGCGAGCAGTACTTC. Its translation: CASSYVSGGEQYF.

This clonotype was detected only a few times. The chain's CDR3 is CASSLYGTTFEAFF. The CDR3 DNA sequence: TGTGCCAGCAGTTTATACGGGACAACCTTTGAAGCTTTCTTT. The rearrangement joins TRBV12-3 or TRBV12-4 to TRBJ1-1, with D perhaps matching TRBD1 (6 bases). Trimming pared 2 bases from V and 7 bases from J, leaving 14 bases between. The CDR3 runs 14 residues.

This clonotype was seen more than once but under ten times. The chain links TRBV7-9 to TRBJ2-3; D not certain. The CDR3 is made up of 12 amino acids. The V gene's germline CDR1 is SEHNR and CDR2 FQNEAQ (reference sequence). V lost 5 bases, J lost 4 bases, and 7 bases lay in between. The CDR3: CASSPLPDTQYF. The CDR3 coding sequence is TGTGCCAGCAGCCCCCTCCCAGATACGCAGTATTTT.

V and J are TRBV7-9 and TRBJ2-5; possibly TRBD2 for D (6 bases). This CDR3 spans 14 amino acids. Trimming removed 5 bases from V and 5 bases from J, with 15 bases in between. Per the germline V gene, CDR1 is SEHNR and CDR2 is FQNEAQ (reference sequence). Here the CDR3 DNA reads TGTGCCAGCAGCCGCGTGGGAGGCTTGGAGACCCAGTACTTC. Amino acid sequence: CASSRVGGLETQYF.

The CDR3 spells CASRGGGQSYEQYF. For the CDR3, the DNA is TGTGCCAGCAGGGGGGGTGGTCAGTCCTACGAGCAGTACTTC. This chain uses TRBV6-5 with TRBJ2-7, with a tentative D call TRBD2 (6 bases). Germline V gene data show CDR1 as MNHEY and CDR2 as SVGAGI. This CDR3 contains 14 residues. V was shortened by 6 bases and J by 1 base, with 13 bases between the two germline ends.

The CDR3 protein is CASSLREGGPYEQYF. The CDR3 nucleotides read TGTGCCAGCAGTTTAAGGGAGGGAGGGCCCTACGAGCAGTACTTC. The chain carries TRBV27 and TRBJ2-7; 7 positions agree with TRBD2. The CDR3 has 15 residues. V lost 2 bases to trimming and J lost 2 bases; unmatched junction nucleotides: 6. CDR1 and CDR2 from the germline V gene are MNHEY and SMNVEV (reference sequence).

The J gene is TRBJ2-5, the V gene TRBV2; D gene unclear. CDR1 is SNHLY and CDR2 is FYNNEI in the germline V gene. This CDR3 is built from 13 residues. Trimming cost V 3 bases and J 7 bases, with 12 bases left between them. In DNA, the CDR3 is TGTGCCAGCAGTGACCGCCTCGTGGGGACCCAGTACTTC. Amino acids: CASSDRLVGTQYF.

This chain links TRBV7-2 with TRBJ2-1, with D tentatively TRBD1 (5 bases). Germline V gene lookup returns CDR1 SGHTA and CDR2 FQGNSA. The CDR3 runs to 14 residues. V lost 6 bases and J 10 bases, leaving 19 bases between the germline ends. CDR3 sequence: CASRGWNRLGEQFF. The CDR3 DNA reads TGTGCCAGCAGGGGGTGGAACAGGCTGGGGGAGCAGTTCTTC.

There are a few counts of this clonotype. V usage is TRBV5-1 and J usage is TRBJ1-2; D call uncertain. The CDR3 spans 14 residues. Trimming stripped 1 base from V and 11 bases from J, with 18 bases between. Germline assignment: CDR1 SGHRS and CDR2 YFSETQ. The CDR3: CASSLTFRTTGYTF. The CDR3 bases are TGCGCCAGCAGCTTGACCTTCAGAACCACCGGTTACACCTTC.

The V and J genes are TRBV30 and TRBJ1-1, with D uncertain. Trimming left V 8 bases short and J 2 bases short, with 6 bases between. Germline CDR1 is GTSNPN and CDR2 is SVGIG (reference sequence). The CDR3 extends over 10 amino acids. The CDR3 protein is CAGLNTEAFF. The CDR3 DNA is TGTGCCGGACTTAACACTGAAGCTTTCTTT. Full variable domain (rest looked up from reference TRBV30 and TRBJ1-1): SQTIHQWPATLVQPVGSPLSLECTVEGTSNPNLYWYRQAAGRGLQLLFYSVGIGQISSEVPQNLSASRPQDRQFILSSKKLLLSDSGFYLCAGLNTEAFFGQGTRLTVV.

This clonotype has only a few counts. The chain joins TRBV10-3 to TRBJ1-4; D unresolved. Germline CDR1 and CDR2: ENHRY and SYGVKD. V lost 2 bases and J lost 4, with 8 bases in between. The CDR3 totals 14 residues. DNA of the CDR3: TGTGCCATCAGTGAGCCCAGGATTAATGAAAAACTGTTTTTT. Translation: CAISEPRINEKLFF.

The rearrangement joins TRBV3-1 to TRBJ2-5, with D possibly TRBD1 on 6 matching bases. The last part of the DNA fits TRBJ2-7 better; the J call may be wrong. The CDR3 has 13 residues. Per germline, CDR1 LGHDT and CDR2 YNNKEL (reference sequence). The chain's CDR3 is CASSQRNRDEQYF. In nucleotides, the CDR3 is TGTGCCAGCAGCCAGCGCAACAGGGACGAGCAGTACTTC.

The sample holds a few counts of this clonotype. This chain connects TRBV6-5 to TRBJ2-7; no clear D. CDR1 is MNHEY, CDR2 SVGAGI, per germline. V lost 0 bases, J lost 3 bases, and 12 bases lay in between. CDR3 length: 15 residues. CDR3 bases: TGTGCCAGCAGTTACTCGCCAGGAAGAAACTACGAGCAGTACTTC. The encoded protein is CASSYSPGRNYEQYF.

This chain uses TRBV11-2 with TRBJ2-5, with 10 bases matching TRBD2. Trimming cost V 5 bases and J 2 bases; bases outside gene matches: 17. This CDR3 contains 19 residues. Germline V lookup: CDR1 SGHAT, CDR2 FQNNGV. The CDR3 here is CASSPRGRLAGQYQETQYF. CDR3 nucleotides: TGTGCCAGCAGCCCCCGGGGGAGACTAGCGGGCCAGTATCAAGAGACCCAGTACTTC.

There are a few counts of this clonotype. This sequence joins TRBV9 and TRBJ2-5; 7 bases match TRBD1. This CDR3 is 13 amino acids long. The germline CDR1 and CDR2 sequences are SGDLS and YYNGEE. With 5 bases clipped from V and 5 bases from J, the junction kept 6 bases outside the gene matches. This chain's CDR3 is CASSRGHRETQYF. The CDR3 DNA sequence: TGTGCCAGCAGTAGGGGGCATCGCGAGACCCAGTACTTC.

The V and J genes are TRBV28 and TRBJ2-7; 10 nucleotides match TRBD2. The CDR3 totals 16 residues. With V trimmed by 6 bases and J by 0 bases, 8 bases remained unmatched. The germline V gene encodes CDR1 MDHEN and CDR2 SYDVKM. CDR3 nucleotides: TGTGCCAGCAGAAACGGACTAGCGGCGAGCTCCTACGAGCAGTACTTC. Residues: CASRNGLAASSYEQYF.

This chain uses TRBV9 with TRBJ2-4; 10 positions agree with TRBD1. The J call is in doubt because the DNA end fits TRBJ2-5 better. There are 16 residues in the CDR3. Germline V gene sequence: CDR1 SGDLS, CDR2 YYNGEE. The CDR3 is CASSVAIGTGVETQYF. The CDR3 region has the DNA TGTGCCAGCAGCGTAGCCATCGGGACAGGGGTAGAGACCCAGTACTTC.

The V and J genes are TRBV7-9 and TRBJ2-3; D remains ambiguous. Germline V gene sequence: CDR1 SEHNR, CDR2 FQNEAQ (reference sequence). V lost 3 bases and J lost 4, with 11 bases in between. The CDR3 has 14 amino acids. CDR3 sequence reads: CASSFGFPSDTQYF. The DNA of the CDR3 is TGTGCCAGCAGCTTCGGGTTTCCCTCAGATACGCAGTATTTT.

The chain is built from TRBV10-3 and TRBJ2-1; 8 positions agree with TRBD1. This CDR3 spans 14 amino acids. The trim removed 2 bases at V and 9 bases at J, leaving 6 bases unmatched. Germline CDR1 reads ENHRY; CDR2 reads SYGVKD. CDR3: CAISESRGRGEQFF. The CDR3 DNA reads as TGTGCCATCAGTGAGAGCAGGGGGCGCGGTGAGCAGTTCTTC.

The chain joins TRBV20-1 to TRBJ1-4; a possible D gene is TRBD1 (5 bases). The CDR3 covers 15 residues. CDR1 and CDR2 from the germline V gene are DFQATT and SNEGSKA (reference sequence). Trimming took off 0 bases at V and 4 bases at J, with 12 bases between the two ends. The DNA for the CDR3 is TGCAGTGCTAGAGACCGGAGGGGACTTAATGAAAAACTGTTTTTT. Translating gives CSARDRRGLNEKLFF.

DNA of the CDR3: TGTGCCACCAGTGCCCCGGGATCCTCGAGATACAATGAGCAGTACTTC. It yields the protein CATSAPGSSRYNEQYF. The chain carries TRBV24-1 and TRBJ2-1; D is perhaps TRBD2 (5 bases). The end of the DNA is better explained by TRBJ2-7, so the J call may be wrong. The germline V gene has CDR1 KGHDR and CDR2 SFDVKD. CDR3 length equals 16 residues.

The J gene is TRBJ2-5, the V gene TRBV4-1; no firm D call. With 0 bases removed from V and 5 bases from J, the gap between germline ends came to 7 bases. The CDR3 has 13 amino acids. Germline CDR1 MGHRA, CDR2 YSYEKL. The CDR3 coding sequence is TGCGCCAGCAGCCAAGATCTTACCGAGACCCAGTACTTC. This codes for CASSQDLTETQYF.

V gene TRBV2 combines with J gene TRBJ2-1; 10 positions match TRBD2. This CDR3 comprises 18 residues. The junction had 12 bases not matched to a gene; V was cut back by 7 bases and J by 0 bases. Germline V CDR1 and CDR2: SNHLY, FYNNEI. The CDR3 region has the DNA TGTGCCAGCAAATGGGCTAGCGGGAGTTCCCGCTCCTACAATGAGCAGTTCTTC. Its translation: CASKWASGSSRSYNEQFF. The variable domain in full, with the rest retrieved from reference TRBV2 and TRBJ2-1, is EPEVTQTPSHQVTQMGQEVILRCVPISNHLYFYWYRQILGQKVEFLVSFYNNEISEKSEIFDDQFSVERPDGSNFTLKIRSTKLEDSAMYFCASKWASGSSRSYNEQFFGPGTRLTVL.